The 32 T cell receptor beta chains listed next were all sequenced from one sample in a study of OX40 agonist ivuxolimab in advanced cancers. Profiled with immunoSEQ multiplex PCR; TCRdb holds only in-frame clones, not every one. Here the sample spans under 85,000 clones, just over 85% being singletons. The sequencing used CD4+ or CD8+ T cells sorted from blood, collected in a trial of the OX40 agonist ivuxolimab. The receptors originated from an adult with an advanced solid tumor such as melanoma, head and neck, liver or kidney cancer.

This clone has just a few counts. The V call is TRBV9, the J call TRBJ1-6; 11 positions agree with TRBD1. Germline V lookup: CDR1 SGDLS, CDR2 YYNGEE. The length of the CDR3 is 17 residues. The junction had 7 bases not matched to a gene; V was cut back by 3 bases and J by 5 bases. In DNA, the CDR3 is TGTGCCAGCAGCGCTGGACCGGGACAGGGGGATAATTCACCCCTCCACTTT. This sequence encodes CASSAGPGQGDNSPLHF.

The chain couples TRBV2 to TRBJ1-4; TRBD1 might be the D (5 bases). V lost 8 bases, J lost 7 bases, and 17 bases lay in between. The CDR3 totals 14 residues. Germline loops: CDR1 SNHLY, CDR2 FYNNEI. CDR3 DNA sequence: TGTGCCAGCCAACCAGGGCAGGTCGGTGAAAAACTGTTTTTT. Protein sequence: CASQPGQVGEKLFF.

This clone was found once. The junction does not match germline at one end; this may be a read error. The chain combines TRBV2 with TRBJ1-2, with 9 bases matching TRBD1. Per germline, CDR1 SNHLY and CDR2 FYNNEI. This CDR3 region has 12 residues. For the CDR3, the DNA is TGTGCCGGCGATGACCGGGACAGGGAATATGACTTC. This encodes CAGDDRDREYDF.

The chain joins TRBV27 to TRBJ1-2; TRBD1 might be the D (6 bases). This CDR3 is built from 13 residues. V lost 4 bases and J lost 8, with 14 bases in between. Germline V gives CDR1 MNHEY, CDR2 SMNVEV (reference sequence). The CDR3 protein is CASSSNVQGGYTF. CDR3 DNA: TGTGCCAGCAGTTCTAACGTACAGGGAGGCTACACCTTC.

The genes are TRBV29-1 and TRBJ2-1, with TRBD2 matching 13 bases. V lost 4 bases to trimming and J lost 9 bases; unmatched junction nucleotides: 6. In germline, CDR1 is SQVTM, CDR2 ANQGSEA. This CDR3 region has 14 residues. CDR3 coding DNA: TGCAGCGTTGCAACTAGCGGGGGGGGGAGTGAGCAGTTCTTC. Amino acid sequence: CSVATSGGGSEQFF.

The V call is TRBV9, the J call TRBJ2-6; D remains ambiguous. The V end lost 4 bases, the J end lost 0 bases, and 11 bases lay between the germline ends. Germline lookup yields CDR1 SGDLS and CDR2 YYNGEE. There are 16 residues in the CDR3. This CDR3 reads CASSPSGTSGANVLTF. The CDR3 coding sequence is TGTGCCAGCAGCCCCTCCGGAACCTCTGGGGCCAACGTCCTGACTTTC.

This clone was counted once. This sequence joins TRBV14 and TRBJ2-3; TRBD1 might be the D (5 bases). The CDR3 is made up of 16 amino acids. Trimming removed 1 base from V and 2 bases from J, with 13 bases in between. Germline CDR1 and CDR2: SGHDN and FVKESK. CDR3 residues: CASSQGQGLNTDTQYF. The CDR3 coding sequence is TGTGCCAGCAGCCAAGGGCAGGGCCTGAACACAGATACGCAGTATTTT.

The V call is TRBV7-2, the J call TRBJ2-6; 10 nucleotides match TRBD1. Looked up from germline, CDR1 is SGHTA and CDR2 is FQGNSA. Germline trimming cut 4 bases from V and 0 bases from J; bases unmatched to any gene: 9. The CDR3 has 19 residues. The CDR3 DNA is TGTGCCAGCAGCTCACAGCGACAGGGGGCGCTCTCTGGGGCCAACGTCCTGACTTTC. It yields the protein CASSSQRQGALSGANVLTF. Using reference TRBV7-2 and TRBJ2-6 for the parts outside the CDR3, the full variable domain is GAGVSQSPSNKVTEKGKDVELRCDPISGHTALYWYRQSLGQGLEFLIYFQGNSAPDKSGLPSDRFSAERTGGSVSTLTIQRTQQEDSAVYLCASSSQRQGALSGANVLTFGAGSRLTVL.

The chain couples TRBV14 to TRBJ2-1; TRBD2 matches at 7 bases. J lost 9 bases, V lost 3 bases, and 5 bases had no gene match. This CDR3 comprises 13 residues. The germline V gene has CDR1 SGHDN and CDR2 FVKESK. CDR3 amino acids: CASSHKRGGEQFF. The CDR3 bases are TGTGCCAGCAGCCATAAGCGGGGTGGTGAGCAGTTCTTC.

The chain links TRBV11-3 to TRBJ1-1; TRBD1 is a possible D gene (6 bases). The germline V gene has CDR1 SGHNT and CDR2 YENEEA. The CDR3 totals 14 residues. Trimming cost V 7 bases and J 0 bases, with 12 bases left between them. The CDR3 bases are TGTGCCAGCAAATTCAGGGGAGTGAACACTGAAGCTTTCTTT. Translated, it gives CASKFRGVNTEAFF.

V and J are TRBV5-4 and TRBJ2-1; TRBD1 agrees at 10 bases. Trimming took 3 bases from V and 2 from J; bases not matched to a gene: 5. Germline V gene lookup returns CDR1 SGHNT and CDR2 YYREEE (reference sequence). The CDR3 has 16 amino acids. The CDR3 loop reads CASSSGTGVAYNEQFF. The DNA for the CDR3 is TGTGCCAGCAGCTCCGGGACAGGGGTAGCCTACAATGAGCAGTTCTTC.

The chain uses TRBV11-1 and TRBJ1-1, with unresolved D. CDR3 length equals 14 residues. Trimming took off 5 bases at V and 0 bases at J, with 10 bases between the two ends. CDR1 and CDR2 (germline): SGHAT, FQDESV (reference sequence). Written as DNA, the CDR3 is TGTGCCAGCAGCCGATTACTCCTGAACACTGAAGCTTTCTTT. Translating gives CASSRLLLNTEAFF.

The table lists this clone with a count of one. J is TRBJ1-2 and V is TRBV5-1; D is undetermined. The CDR3 runs to 12 residues. CDR1 is SGHRS and CDR2 is YFSETQ in the germline V gene. The V end was cut by 4 bases, the J end by 8 bases, with 12 bases between. In DNA form, the CDR3 reads TGCGCCAGCAGCCAACCTCCTGAGGGCTACACCTTC. It translates to CASSQPPEGYTF.

V is TRBV18 and J is TRBJ1-3; D is undetermined. Germline CDR1 and CDR2: KGHSH and LQKENI. There are 14 residues in the CDR3. Between the trimmed V and J ends, which lost 3 bases and 0 bases, there was a span of 6 bases. In nucleotides, the CDR3 is TGTGCCAGCTCACCGGCGGACTCTGGAAACACCATATATTTT. Its translation is CASSPADSGNTIYF.

The chain employs TRBV4-3 and TRBJ2-3; either TRBD1 or TRBD2 may supply D (6 bases each). Germline CDR1 and CDR2: LGHNA and YSLEER. With 2 bases removed from V and 6 bases from J, the gap between germline ends came to 21 bases. CDR3 length: 17 residues. DNA of the CDR3: TGCGCCAGCAGCCAAAAGGCAGGCGGGGCCCAGGGGGATACGCAGTATTTT. This codes for CASSQKAGGAQGDTQYF.

The J gene is TRBJ2-7, the V gene TRBV4-2; 7 bases agree with TRBD1. Germline loops: CDR1 LGHNA, CDR2 YNFKEQ. The CDR3 is made up of 19 amino acids. V lost 0 bases to trimming and J lost 1 base; unmatched junction nucleotides: 15. The CDR3 loop reads CASSQDWGLGDRDSYEQYF. CDR3 nucleotide sequence: TGTGCCAGCAGCCAAGATTGGGGCCTGGGGGACAGAGATTCCTACGAGCAGTACTTC.

This clone was counted a single time. The rearrangement joins TRBV27 to TRBJ1-3; no reliable D call. Trimming removed 4 bases at V and 4 bases at J, with 11 bases between. CDR1 and CDR2 from the germline V gene are MNHEY and SMNVEV (reference sequence). CDR3 length equals 14 residues. CDR3 sequence: CASSSTTTGNTIYF. The CDR3 coding sequence is TGTGCCAGCAGTTCGACTACTACAGGAAACACCATATATTTT.

The chain employs TRBV2 and TRBJ2-7; 8 bases map to TRBD1. Germline V gene lookup returns CDR1 SNHLY and CDR2 FYNNEI. V dropped 8 bases and J dropped 0; count of bases not matched to a gene: 6. The CDR3 loop spans 14 amino acids. The CDR3 DNA follows: TGTGCCAGCTCTCAAGACAGGGGCTCCTACGAGCAGTACTTC. Amino acid sequence: CASSQDRGSYEQYF. The variable domain in full, with the rest retrieved from reference TRBV2 and TRBJ2-7, is EPEVTQTPSHQVTQMGQEVILRCVPISNHLYFYWYRQILGQKVEFLVSFYNNEISEKSEIFDDQFSVERPDGSNFTLKIRSTKLEDSAMYFCASSQDRGSYEQYFGPGTRLTVT.

This sequence joins TRBV4-2 and TRBJ1-1; 7 bases align to TRBD1. V lost 0 bases, J lost 7 bases, and 8 bases stayed unmatched. The length of the CDR3 is 15 residues. In germline, CDR1 is LGHNA, CDR2 YNFKEQ. The CDR3 DNA sequence: TGTGCCAGCAGCCAAGATCGTCTCAGGGGGAGTGAAGCTTTCTTT. Translating gives CASSQDRLRGSEAFF.

V and J are TRBV7-5 and TRBJ2-2; the table calls TRBD2, which could not be checked here. TRBV7-5 is flagged as a pseudogene. The CDR3 is made up of 18 amino acids. CDR3 amino acids: CARSRTRRGGRGTGELFF. CDR3 DNA: TGTGCCAGAAGCCGTACCCGGAGGGGCGGGAGAGGGACCGGGGAGCTGTTTTTT.

This chain joins TRBV4-2 and TRBJ1-4; D gene unclear. This CDR3 has 13 residues. The germline V gene has CDR1 LGHNA and CDR2 YNFKEQ. Trimming pared 0 bases from V and 13 bases from J, leaving 12 bases between. As DNA, the CDR3 is TGTGCCAGCAGCCAAGATTTTGCCGGAAGACTGTTTTTT. Protein sequence: CASSQDFAGRLFF.

V is TRBV14 and J is TRBJ2-1, with 9 bases aligning to TRBD1. CDR1 and CDR2 (germline): SGHDN, FVKESK. The CDR3 is 17 residues long. Trimming cost V 3 bases and J 3 bases; bases outside gene matches: 9. This CDR3 is CASSQYHRDRDYNEQFF. CDR3 nucleotide sequence: TGTGCCAGCAGCCAGTACCACCGGGACAGGGACTACAATGAGCAGTTCTTC.

On this clone itself: This sample also contains other DNA sequences that code for the same CDR3. This chain connects TRBV18 to TRBJ2-1; 7 bases are a match to TRBD2. This CDR3 contains 14 residues. Germline assignment: CDR1 KGHSH and CDR2 LQKENI. The trim removed 6 bases at V and 0 bases at J, leaving 2 bases unmatched. The CDR3 DNA reads as TGTGCCAGCTCGGGAGGGAGCTCCTACAATGAGCAGTTCTTC. Translating gives CASSGGSSYNEQFF.

This chain connects TRBV4-1 to TRBJ2-1; a weak D match, TRBD2 (5 bases). CDR3 length equals 15 residues. Germline lookup yields CDR1 MGHRA and CDR2 YSYEKL. V was pared by 3 bases and J by 4 bases, with 13 bases between. CDR3 nucleotides: TGCGCCAGCAGCCACCCTGGACTCGGATACAATGAGCAGTTCTTC. The encoded protein is CASSHPGLGYNEQFF.

The V and J genes are TRBV7-2 and TRBJ2-5, with D possibly TRBD1 on 6 matching bases. The V end lost 4 bases, the J end lost 4 bases, and 22 bases lay between the germline ends. The CDR3 runs to 17 residues. CDR1 and CDR2 (germline): SGHTA, FQGNSA. CDR3 nucleotides: TGTGCCAGCAGCTCAGACAGGCCTGTGGTGGTAAGAGAGACCCAGTACTTC. It encodes CASSSDRPVVVRETQYF.

This sequence joins TRBV19 and TRBJ2-3; D not certain. Trimming removed 7 bases at V and 0 bases at J, with 8 bases between. Germline V gene data show CDR1 as LNHDA and CDR2 as SQIVND (reference sequence). CDR3 length: 13 amino acids. CDR3 loop: CASNSGSTDTQYF. CDR3 DNA: TGTGCCAGTAATTCTGGTAGCACAGATACGCAGTATTTT.

V gene TRBV19 combines with J gene TRBJ1-4; 9 bases map to TRBD1. There are 15 residues in the CDR3. Trimming at V came to 5 bases and at J to 8 bases, leaving 9 bases not matched to a gene. The germline gives CDR1 LNHDA, CDR2 SQIVND (reference sequence). The CDR3 DNA is TGTGCCAGTAGTCCTCCGGGACAGGGAGTGGAAAAACTGTTTTTT. It encodes CASSPPGQGVEKLFF.

To note about this clone: One end of the junction varies from germline; a read error may be responsible. The chain joins TRBV28 to TRBJ2-7, with TRBD2 matching 11 bases. From germline, CDR1 is MDHEN and CDR2 SYDVKM. The CDR3 has 16 amino acids. Here the CDR3 reads CASNLGTSGGSYEQYF. CDR3 DNA sequence: TGTGCCAGCAATTTAGGGACTAGCGGAGGCTCCTACGAGCAGTACTTC.

J is TRBJ1-1 and V is TRBV6-6; 7 positions match TRBD1. The CDR3 sequence is 16 residues long. Germline CDR1 is MNHNY and CDR2 is SVGAGI (reference sequence). V shed 6 bases and J 3 bases; nucleotides not matched to a gene: 13. CDR3: CASSLGQAPRDTEAFF. The CDR3 DNA reads TGTGCCAGCAGCCTCGGACAGGCCCCGAGGGACACTGAAGCTTTCTTT.

The V gene is TRBV28, the J gene TRBJ2-7; D possibly uses TRBD1 or TRBD2 (5 bases each). Trimming removed 2 bases at V and 11 bases at J, with 10 bases between. CDR3 length: 11 residues. The germline V gene encodes CDR1 MDHEN and CDR2 SYDVKM. Here the CDR3 DNA reads TGTGCCAGCAGTTTAGGGGCGAGGGAGTACTTC. Its protein is CASSLGAREYF.

The J gene is TRBJ2-7, the V gene TRBV19; D is perhaps TRBD1 (5 bases). The CDR3 has 13 amino acids. The germline V gene encodes CDR1 LNHDA and CDR2 SQIVND (reference sequence). V gave up 7 bases and J gave up 0 bases, with 10 bases separating them. CDR3 in amino acids: CASTGSYSYEQYF. Here the CDR3 DNA reads TGTGCCAGTACAGGGTCATACTCCTACGAGCAGTACTTC. Variable domain in full (rest from reference TRBV19 and TRBJ2-7): DGGITQSPKYLFRKEGQNVTLSCEQNLNHDAMYWYRQDPGQGLRLIYYSQIVNDFQKGDIAEGYSVSREKKESFPLTVTSAQKNPTAFYLCASTGSYSYEQYFGPGTRLTVT.

This chain uses TRBV6-6 with TRBJ1-1; the D is unclear. Germline CDR1 and CDR2: MNHNY and SVGAGI (reference sequence). This CDR3 is 13 amino acids long. Trimming cost V 6 bases and J 0 bases, with 8 bases left between them. The CDR3 here is CASSLKMNTEAFF. In DNA form, the CDR3 reads TGTGCCAGCAGCCTTAAAATGAACACTGAAGCTTTCTTT.